The 23 T cell receptor beta chains below all came from one sample that was sequenced in a study of T cells in Graves' hyperthyroidism and ophthalmopathy. Amplification yielded TCR beta CDR3 regions, with RNA transcripts as the source. First-round RT-PCR of the TCR CDR3 relied on the HTBI primer set. From the multiplex PCR reads, TCRdb called clonotypes with MiXCR, one entry per CDR3 protein. The sample lists a few hundred thousand distinct CDR3 sequences, around a sixth occurring once. Sequencing was done on a sample of blood. The receptors shown here come from a woman under 40 with Graves' hyperthyroidism.

V is TRBV5-1 and J is TRBJ1-1, with D possibly matching TRBD1 (6 bases). The CDR3 totals 15 residues. The V gene lost 2 bases and the J gene lost 6 bases, with 17 bases spanning the gap. The germline gives CDR1 SGHRS, CDR2 YFSETQ. The CDR3 bases are TGCGCCAGCAGCTTTTCTCATGCAGGGGACGCTGAAGCTTTCTTT. It specifies CASSFSHAGDAEAFF.

This clonotype has only a few counts. The chain employs TRBV4-1 and TRBJ1-6; D ambiguous. Germline loops: CDR1 MGHRA, CDR2 YSYEKL. The CDR3 length is 17 residues. The ends were cut back, 0 bases at V and 7 bases at J, with 16 bases in the middle. Here the CDR3 DNA reads TGCGCCAGCAGCCAAGAACCTCTGGGGTCACCAAATTCACCCCTCCACTTT. This sequence encodes CASSQEPLGSPNSPLHF.

In its sample, this clonotype was seen many times. V and J are TRBV7-3 and TRBJ1-2; 10 bases are shared with TRBD1. Trimming took 5 bases from V and 0 from J; bases not matched to a gene: 12. The V gene's germline CDR1 is SGHTA and CDR2 FQGTGA. The CDR3 is 18 amino acids. The CDR3 reads CASSLTTGTGAANYGYTF. The CDR3 coding sequence is TGTGCCAGCAGCCTCACCACCGGGACAGGGGCTGCTAACTATGGCTACACCTTC.

There are a few counts of this clonotype. The DNA of the CDR3 is TGCAGTGCAAAAAGCGGGAGGACTCAAGAGACCCAGTACTTC. It specifies CSAKSGRTQETQYF. The rearrangement links TRBV20-1 to TRBJ2-5, with 9 bases matching TRBD2. The CDR3 runs to 14 residues. Trimming removed 6 bases from V and 2 bases from J; junction bases left unmatched: 7. Germline lookup yields CDR1 DFQATT and CDR2 SNEGSKA (reference sequence).

J is TRBJ1-5 and V is TRBV19; D might be TRBD1 (6 bases). Trimming shortened V by 7 bases and J by 0 bases, and 16 bases separated the two germline ends. Per the germline V gene, CDR1 is LNHDA and CDR2 is SQIVND (reference sequence). The CDR3 is 16 amino acids. DNA of the CDR3: TGTGCCAGTAAGCTAGGGGGTTTCAATAGCAATCAGCCCCAGCATTTT. This sequence encodes CASKLGGFNSNQPQHF. Supplemented by reference TRBV19 and TRBJ1-5, the full variable domain reads DGGITQSPKYLFRKEGQNVTLSCEQNLNHDAMYWYRQDPGQGLRLIYYSQIVNDFQKGDIAEGYSVSREKKESFPLTVTSAQKNPTAFYLCASKLGGFNSNQPQHFGDGTRLSIL.

The sample holds many counts of this clonotype. This rearrangement joins TRBV12-3 or TRBV12-4 to TRBJ2-7; TRBD1 or TRBD2 may be the D gene (5 bases each). This CDR3 is built from 14 residues. Trimming pared 3 bases from V and 4 bases from J, leaving 13 bases between. The CDR3 reads CASSFGGETYEQYF. For the CDR3, the DNA is TGTGCCAGCAGTTTTGGGGGTGAAACTTACGAGCAGTACTTC.

This clonotype was seen a handful of times. The chain has TRBV27 and TRBJ2-2; 9 bases line up with TRBD1. Trimming removed 5 bases from V and 5 bases from J; junction bases left unmatched: 6. The CDR3 has 15 amino acids. CDR1 MNHEY and CDR2 SMNVEV come from the germline V gene (reference sequence). In nucleotides, the CDR3 is TGTGCCAGCAGTCCGGGACAGGGTGTTACCGGGGAGCTGTTTTTT. It encodes CASSPGQGVTGELFF.

This clonotype has a handful of counts. CDR3 bases: TGTGCCAGCTCCCCCGGCGGTGGTGATAGCAATCAGCCCCAGCATTTT. Residues: CASSPGGGDSNQPQHF. The rearrangement links TRBV18 to TRBJ1-5; no reliable D call. Germline V gene data show CDR1 as KGHSH and CDR2 as LQKENI. CDR3 length: 16 residues. V was pared by 6 bases and J by 0 bases, with 15 bases between.

This clonotype was detected a few times. The chain couples TRBV6-1 to TRBJ1-2; 11 nucleotides line up with TRBD1. Germline V gives CDR1 MNHNS, CDR2 SASEGT. This CDR3 is 16 amino acids long. With 10 bases clipped from V and 3 bases from J, the junction kept 13 bases outside the gene matches. For the CDR3, the DNA is TGTGCCAACCGAAGAGGGACAGGGGGAGAGGACTATGGCTACACCTTC. Protein sequence: CANRRGTGGEDYGYTF.

The sample holds a few counts of this clonotype. The gene calls are TRBV5-5 and TRBJ1-2; 7 bases are a match to TRBD1. The CDR3 has 15 amino acids. Germline loops: CDR1 SGHKS, CDR2 YYEKEE (reference sequence). The ends lost 0 bases at V and 2 bases at J; junction bases unmatched: 4. CDR3 DNA: TGTGCCAGCAGCTTGGCGACAGGGTTGAACTATGGCTACACCTTC. Translation: CASSLATGLNYGYTF.

Comment on this clonotype: This may arise from a read error, as a much more abundant clone is one base away. The V call is TRBV5-6, the J call TRBJ1-1; 7 bases are a match to TRBD1. The CDR3 runs to 14 residues. The V gene's germline CDR1 is SGHDT and CDR2 YYEEEE. For the CDR3, the DNA is TGTGCCAGCAGCAAAGCAGGGGGGAGCACTAAAGCTTTCTTT. Its protein is CASSKAGGSTKAFF.

This clonotype was detected ten times or more. V is TRBV11-2 and J is TRBJ2-5; D remains unclear. Between the trimmed V and J ends, which lost 1 base and 3 bases, there was a span of 6 bases. The CDR3 consists of 13 residues. Germline V gives CDR1 SGHAT, CDR2 FQNNGV. The CDR3 protein is CASSLGSKETQYF. The DNA for the CDR3 is TGTGCCAGCAGCTTAGGATCCAAAGAGACCCAGTACTTC.

The rearrangement joins TRBV5-1 to TRBJ1-4, with D maybe TRBD1 (6 bases). The CDR3 is 15 amino acids. V lost 4 bases, J lost 4 bases, and 14 bases lay in between. CDR1 SGHRS and CDR2 YFSETQ come from the germline V gene. The CDR3 nucleotides read TGCGCCAGCAGCAGGGACACGGGAGTTAATGAAAAACTGTTTTTT. It is translated as CASSRDTGVNEKLFF.

A note on this clonotype: The junction departs from the called germline gene at one end, perhaps through a read error. V and J are TRBV24-1 and TRBJ2-1; a weak D match, TRBD1 (5 bases). CDR3 size: 14 residues. CDR1 and CDR2 (germline): KGHDR, SFDVKD. The CDR3 sequence is CATSDTDSYNEQSF. The CDR3 DNA sequence: TGTGCCACCAGTGATACCGACAGTTACAATGAGCAGTCCTTC.

This chain connects TRBV10-2 to TRBJ1-1; possible D gene TRBD1, 5 bases. The CDR3 totals 12 residues. V was shortened by 3 bases and J by 7 bases, with 9 bases between the two germline ends. Per germline, CDR1 WSHSY and CDR2 SAAADI. The CDR3 DNA is TGCGCCAGCAGTGAAGGGGCGTTTGAAGCTTTCTTT. Protein product: CASSEGAFEAFF.

A word on this clonotype: A junction boundary mismatches the germline segment, possibly from a read error. This chain links TRBV19 with TRBJ2-1; D remains ambiguous. Germline values: CDR1 LNHDA, CDR2 SQIVND (reference sequence). The CDR3 consists of 11 residues. The CDR3 protein is CASRIASEQFF. In DNA, the CDR3 is TGTGCCAGTAGGATAGCATCCGAGCAGTTCTTC.

This clonotype was counted ten times or more. V and J are TRBV3-1 and TRBJ2-3; TRBD1 agrees at 9 bases. The CDR3 runs 14 residues. Unmatched junction bases numbered 4, after V lost 6 bases and J lost 3 bases. Germline V CDR1 and CDR2: LGHDT, YNNKEL (reference sequence). The CDR3: CASSRGQGTDTQYF. In nucleotides, the CDR3 is TGTGCCAGCAGTCGGGGACAGGGAACAGATACGCAGTATTTT.

The J gene is TRBJ2-7, the V gene TRBV15, with 7 bases fitting TRBD2. V was clipped by 0 bases and J by 2 bases; unmatched bases: 7. The CDR3 totals 16 residues. Germline lookup yields CDR1 LNHNV and CDR2 YYDKDF (reference sequence). The CDR3 reads CATSRDQTSRPYEQYF. The DNA for the CDR3 is TGTGCCACCAGCAGAGACCAGACTAGCAGACCCTACGAGCAGTACTTC.

This clonotype was observed a handful of times. The chain has TRBV20-1 and TRBJ2-4, with TRBD2 identical over 8 bases. Germline V gives CDR1 DFQATT, CDR2 SNEGSKA (reference sequence). CDR3 length: 16 amino acids. V lost 3 bases and J lost 1; bases outside the gene matches: 8. The DNA for the CDR3 is TGCAGTGCTAGCGAACGTCGGGGGGGGGCCAAAAACATTCAGTACTTC. It codes for CSASERRGGAKNIQYF.

The chain has TRBV19 and TRBJ1-2, with D possibly matching TRBD1 (6 bases). The V end lost 2 bases, the J end lost 6 bases, and 10 bases lay between the germline ends. The CDR3 sequence is 13 residues long. Germline assignment: CDR1 LNHDA and CDR2 SQIVND (reference sequence). CDR3 sequence: CASSINRAHGYTF. DNA of the CDR3: TGTGCCAGTAGTATAAACAGGGCTCATGGCTACACCTTC.

This clonotype was seen only once. The CDR3 DNA reads TGCGCCAGCCAGGGACAGGGGCAGGGGAACACTGAAGCTTTCTTT. This gives the protein CASQGQGQGNTEAFF. The V and J genes are TRBV10-2 and TRBJ1-1; 10 bases are a match to TRBD1. This CDR3 contains 15 residues. Germline assignment: CDR1 WSHSY and CDR2 SAAADI. V trimming: 8 bases; J trimming: 1 base; junction bases outside the gene matches: 7.

Remarks on this clonotype: This could be a read error, since a much larger clone is one nucleotide away. V gene TRBV11-2 combines with J gene TRBJ2-1; D possibly uses TRBD1 or TRBD2 (5 bases each). Germline V gene data show CDR1 as SGHAT and CDR2 as FQNNGV. CDR3 length: 14 residues. V lost 4 bases and J lost 8, with 15 bases in between. CDR3 loop: CASSSGPTLHEQFF. The CDR3 DNA reads TGTGCCAGCAGCTCGGGGCCTACCCTCCATGAGCAGTTCTTC.

For the CDR3, the DNA is TGTGCCAGCAGTACGGGACTAGCTTATGAGCAGTTCTTC. Residues: CASSTGLAYEQFF. The chain uses TRBV6-2 or TRBV6-3 and TRBJ2-1; 9 bases are shared with TRBD2. The CDR3 sequence is 13 residues long. Germline CDR1 MNHEY, CDR2 SVGEGT. V lost 5 bases, J lost 8 bases, and 4 bases stayed unmatched.